Below are 10 T cell receptor beta chains sequenced from a single sample in a study of T cell repertoires in cytomegalovirus infection. One entry per CDR3 protein results from TCRdb running MiXCR on the reads. The data contain just over 300,000 distinct CDR3 sequences, 15% to 20% of them seen just once; the ten biggest clones take up 12%. Sequenced sample: PBMCs. The receptors shown here come from a human donor in good health (CMV status not recorded). Some clones in this sample may be carry-over from other donors' samples.

This clonotype was picked up a small number of times. The chain couples TRBV20-1 to TRBJ2-5; tentative D call: TRBD1 (8 bases). The V gene's germline CDR1 is DFQATT and CDR2 SNEGSKA (reference sequence). The CDR3 totals 15 residues. V shed 5 bases and J shed 2 bases, with 18 bases lying between them. In DNA form, the CDR3 reads TGCAGTGCTGGGGGGGGACAGGTCAGACAAGAGACCCAGTACTTC. This encodes CSAGGGQVRQETQYF.

This clonotype showed up many times. The chain joins TRBV4-1 to TRBJ2-7; D not certain. CDR1 is MGHRA, CDR2 YSYEKL, per germline. This CDR3 contains 14 residues. Trimming removed 5 bases from V and 3 bases from J, with 14 bases in between. CDR3 nucleotides: TGCGCCAGCAGCAAATCCGACACAAACTACGAGCAGTACTTC. It translates to CASSKSDTNYEQYF.

This clonotype was recorded at least ten times. J is TRBJ1-4 and V is TRBV7-9, with no clear D. Germline loops: CDR1 SEHNR, CDR2 FQNEAQ (reference sequence). Trimming shortened V by 6 bases and J by 8 bases, and 19 bases separated the two germline ends. This CDR3 spans 15 amino acids. CDR3 in DNA: TGTGCCAGCAGTCAAAGGGTCTTACTTGCAGAAAAACTGTTTTTT. This encodes CASSQRVLLAEKLFF.

V usage is TRBV20-1 and J usage is TRBJ2-1; TRBD1 might be the D (5 bases). The germline V gene has CDR1 DFQATT and CDR2 SNEGSKA (reference sequence). Between the trimmed V and J ends, which lost 3 bases and 9 bases, there was a span of 18 bases. The CDR3 is 14 amino acids. The CDR3, as DNA: TGCAGTGCTAGGCACACCGGGCAGGGCGGTGAGCAGTTCTTC. Its translation: CSARHTGQGGEQFF.

This clonotype has a count of ten or more. J is TRBJ1-4 and V is TRBV7-9, with 9 bases matching TRBD1. Looked up from germline, CDR1 is SEHNR and CDR2 is FQNEAQ (reference sequence). This CDR3 comprises 15 residues. V trimming: 2 bases; J trimming: 6 bases; junction bases outside the gene matches: 4. This CDR3 is CASSLTGQGHEKLFF. In DNA form, the CDR3 reads TGTGCCAGCAGCTTAACGGGACAGGGCCATGAAAAACTGTTTTTT.

This clonotype was recorded many times. This chain connects TRBV11-2 to TRBJ2-3, with 11 bases that match TRBD2. J lost 0 bases, V lost 0 bases, and 11 bases had no gene match. The germline gives CDR1 SGHAT, CDR2 FQNNGV. This CDR3 spans 20 amino acids. CDR3 residues: CASSLDFWASGGPSTDTQYF. CDR3 DNA: TGTGCCAGCAGCTTAGATTTTTGGGCTAGCGGGGGGCCTAGCACAGATACGCAGTATTTT.

The rearrangement joins TRBV4-1 to TRBJ2-7; TRBD1 matches 8 bases. CDR1 is MGHRA and CDR2 is YSYEKL in the germline V gene. Unmatched junction bases numbered 8, after V lost 4 bases and J lost 3 bases. The CDR3 covers 15 residues. The DNA for the CDR3 is TGCGCCAGCAGCCTTTGGGAACAGGGGGGCTACGAGCAGTACTTC. This sequence encodes CASSLWEQGGYEQYF.

This clonotype came up a few times. V gene TRBV5-8 combines with J gene TRBJ2-3, with D possibly being TRBD1 (6 bases). The CDR3 is made up of 14 amino acids. The V end was cut by 3 bases, the J end by 6 bases, with 14 bases between. Germline CDR1 SGHTS, CDR2 YDEGEE. CDR3 region: CASSSGWTVDTQYF. CDR3 sequence (DNA): TGTGCCAGCAGCTCGGGGTGGACAGTGGATACGCAGTATTTT.

The J gene is TRBJ1-2, the V gene TRBV6-5; no clear D. Trimming stripped 9 bases from V and 0 bases from J, with 20 bases between. The CDR3 contains 16 residues. Germline CDR1 and CDR2: MNHEY and SVGAGI. The CDR3 reads CASTPDNRVTNYGYTF. CDR3 nucleotide sequence: TGTGCCAGTACACCGGATAATAGGGTGACTAACTATGGCTACACCTTC.

This clonotype was seen a few times. In DNA form, the CDR3 reads TGCAGTGCTAGAGACTCCGGACAGGGGAAAACTAATGAAAAACTGTTTTTT. Translating it yields CSARDSGQGKTNEKLFF. The chain couples TRBV20-1 to TRBJ1-4, with 9 bases lining up with TRBD1. Germline CDR1 DFQATT, CDR2 SNEGSKA (reference sequence). The CDR3 is 17 amino acids. The V gene end was trimmed by 0 bases and the J gene end by 1 base; junction bases not matched to a gene: 6.